The 23 T cell receptor beta chains listed next were all sequenced from one sample in a study of T cell repertoires in cytomegalovirus infection. Each CDR3 protein gets one entry after TCRdb re-called the reads with MiXCR. This sample yields 300,000 to 400,000 distinct CDR3 sequences, of which over 15% are seen a single time; around 9.3% belongs to the top ten. The specimen sequenced was PBMCs. All receptors come from a human donor in good health (CMV status not recorded). Some clones in this sample may be carry-over from other donors' samples.

This clonotype was observed a handful of times. The J gene is TRBJ2-1, the V gene TRBV5-3; D is possibly TRBD2 (7 bases). TRBV5-3 is an ORF, and what it does is uncertain. This CDR3 is built from 12 residues. Trimming pared 8 bases from V and 12 bases from J, leaving 18 bases between. CDR3 bases: TGTGCCAGCATGGGGGGGGGCAGTGTGCAGTTCTTC. This encodes CASMGGGSVQFF.

This clonotype occurred many times. The V call is TRBV7-8, the J call TRBJ2-5; D tentatively reads TRBD1 or TRBD2 (5 bases each). Germline CDR1 SGHVS, CDR2 FQNEAQ. The ends were cut back, 1 base at V and 3 bases at J, with 18 bases in the middle. The CDR3 length is 17 residues. The CDR3 is CASSLVPLGDVEETQYF. The CDR3 DNA follows: TGTGCCAGCAGCTTAGTACCTTTGGGGGACGTAGAAGAGACCCAGTACTTC.

Ten or more counts support this clonotype. This chain joins TRBV12-3 or TRBV12-4 and TRBJ2-2; TRBD2 matches 9 bases. The ends lost 6 bases at V and 3 bases at J; junction bases unmatched: 5. This CDR3 has 15 residues. This CDR3 is CASSPSGADTGELFF. The CDR3 DNA is TGTGCCAGCAGCCCTAGCGGGGCCGACACCGGGGAGCTGTTTTTT.

This clonotype was recorded a few times. The chain couples TRBV6-5 to TRBJ2-1, with D uncertain. From germline, CDR1 is MNHEY and CDR2 SVGAGI. Trimming took 4 bases from V and 11 from J, leaving 15 bases between them. The CDR3 extends over 13 amino acids. This chain's CDR3 is CASSSKIRAQQFF. DNA of the CDR3: TGTGCCAGCAGTTCTAAAATCCGGGCCCAGCAGTTCTTC.

This clonotype was seen only a few times. The chain has TRBV2 and TRBJ1-4, with D perhaps matching TRBD1 (6 bases). Trimming shortened V by 2 bases and J by 8 bases, and 15 bases separated the two germline ends. This CDR3 has 15 residues. CDR1 and CDR2 (germline): SNHLY, FYNNEI. In nucleotides, the CDR3 is TGTGCCAGCAGTGAATACAGGGCGTCGGGAGAAAAACTGTTTTTT. Protein: CASSEYRASGEKLFF.

This chain links TRBV11-2 with TRBJ2-7, with D tentatively TRBD2 (6 bases). The V end lost 4 bases, the J end lost 0 bases, and 13 bases lay between the germline ends. CDR1 and CDR2 from the germline V gene are SGHAT and FQNNGV. The CDR3 runs 15 residues. CDR3 DNA: TGTGCCAGCAGCTGGTGGGGGACTCCCTCCTACGAGCAGTACTTC. Its protein product is CASSWWGTPSYEQYF.

This clonotype has a single count. V gene TRBV27 combines with J gene TRBJ1-2; D not resolved. The length of the CDR3 is 14 residues. V dropped 5 bases and J dropped 3 bases, with 13 bases sitting between them. CDR1 and CDR2 (germline): MNHEY, SMNVEV (reference sequence). The chain's CDR3 is CASSPRVGYYGYTF. The CDR3 region has the DNA TGTGCCAGCAGTCCACGAGTGGGCTACTATGGCTACACCTTC.

This clonotype was seen many times. The CDR3, as DNA: TGTGCCAGTAGGCAAGAGGGACAGGCGGACACTGAAGCTTTCTTT. Protein product: CASRQEGQADTEAFF. The V and J genes are TRBV19 and TRBJ1-1; TRBD1 aligns across 8 bases. The CDR3 covers 15 residues. Per germline, CDR1 LNHDA and CDR2 SQIVND (reference sequence). Trimming removed 6 bases from V and 3 bases from J; junction bases left unmatched: 9.

The sample holds a few counts of this clonotype. V is TRBV5-3 and J is TRBJ1-4; D ambiguous. TRBV5-3 is labeled an ORF, and its function is uncertain. This CDR3 is built from 15 residues. Trimming shortened V by 8 bases and J by 0 bases, and 14 bases separated the two germline ends. The CDR3 DNA reads TGTGCCAGCAGCCGCGGCGGGACAACTAATGAAAAACTGTTTTTT. This sequence encodes CASSRGGTTNEKLFF.

The chain uses TRBV6-2 or TRBV6-3 and TRBJ1-1; 7 bases match TRBD1. Germline lookup yields CDR1 MNHEY and CDR2 SVGEGT. The CDR3 consists of 15 residues. J lost 2 bases, V lost 5 bases, and 8 bases had no gene match. This CDR3 is CASSRQTGKNTEAFF. CDR3 sequence (DNA): TGTGCCAGCAGTCGACAGACAGGGAAAAACACTGAAGCTTTCTTT.

The genes are TRBV27 and TRBJ1-2; 7 bases line up with TRBD1. Per germline, CDR1 MNHEY and CDR2 SMNVEV (reference sequence). Germline trimming cut 3 bases from V and 3 bases from J; bases unmatched to any gene: 4. This CDR3 is 14 amino acids long. CDR3 bases: TGTGCCAGCAGTTTGAGAGGGGGCTACTATGGCTACACCTTC. This codes for CASSLRGGYYGYTF.

In its sample, this clonotype was seen many times. The rearrangement uses TRBV7-2 and TRBJ1-4, with D possibly TRBD1 on 5 matching bases. The germline gives CDR1 SGHTA, CDR2 FQGNSA. V gave up 2 bases and J gave up 4 bases, with 14 bases separating them. This CDR3 contains 16 residues. The CDR3 nucleotides are TGTGCCAGCAGCTTAATGGCGCCAGGGAGTAATGAAAAACTGTTTTTT. This gives the protein CASSLMAPGSNEKLFF. The full variable domain, rest sourced from reference TRBV7-2 and TRBJ1-4, is GAGVSQSPSNKVTEKGKDVELRCDPISGHTALYWYRQSLGQGLEFLIYFQGNSAPDKSGLPSDRFSAERTGGSVSTLTIQRTQQEDSAVYLCASSLMAPGSNEKLFFGSGTQLSVL.

The V and J genes are TRBV4-2 and TRBJ2-5; 9 bases match TRBD2. The trim removed 1 base at V and 3 bases at J, leaving 3 bases unmatched. The CDR3 extends over 15 amino acids. Germline V lookup: CDR1 LGHNA, CDR2 YNFKEQ. CDR3 amino acids: CASSQGTSAKETQYF. CDR3 coding DNA: TGTGCCAGCAGCCAAGGGACTAGCGCCAAAGAGACCCAGTACTTC.

This chain connects TRBV5-1 to TRBJ2-1; D is ambiguous. V was pared by 2 bases and J by 7 bases, with 22 bases between. This CDR3 contains 17 residues. Per germline, CDR1 SGHRS and CDR2 YFSETQ. The CDR3 DNA is TGCGCCAGCAGCTTAGACAACCGACTGCCCATGCATAATGAGCAGTTCTTC. Amino acid sequence: CASSLDNRLPMHNEQFF.

The table lists this clonotype with many counts. This chain joins TRBV7-2 and TRBJ2-7, with D possibly TRBD1 on 7 matching bases. Germline-derived CDR1 and CDR2 are SGHTA and FQGNSA. The V end lost 5 bases, the J end lost 1 base, and 18 bases lay between the germline ends. This CDR3 is built from 16 residues. CDR3 nucleotide sequence: TGTGCCAGCAGCCTTGGGGCAGGGGGGACTTCCTACGAGCAGTACTTC. It codes for CASSLGAGGTSYEQYF.

This clonotype has a count of ten or more. V gene TRBV4-3 combines with J gene TRBJ2-5; no clear D. The CDR3 contains 15 residues. The germline V gene has CDR1 LGHNA and CDR2 YSLEER. V dropped 0 bases and J dropped 5 bases, with 13 bases sitting between them. Here the CDR3 reads CASSQDLSDWETQYF. The CDR3 DNA sequence: TGCGCCAGCAGCCAAGATCTGAGCGACTGGGAGACCCAGTACTTC.

Ten or more counts support this clonotype. J is TRBJ1-1 and V is TRBV20-1; no definite D call. Germline values: CDR1 DFQATT, CDR2 SNEGSKA (reference sequence). The CDR3 is 13 amino acids. The ends were cut back, 3 bases at V and 0 bases at J, with 8 bases in the middle. In DNA, the CDR3 is TGCAGTGCTAGCAACCCTATGAACACTGAAGCTTTCTTT. Translated, it gives CSASNPMNTEAFF.

This clonotype has ten or more counts. J is TRBJ1-5 and V is TRBV7-2; TRBD1 might be the D (5 bases). This CDR3 is built from 15 residues. Germline V CDR1 and CDR2: SGHTA, FQGNSA. Deletions cut 1 base from V and 4 bases from J, with 11 bases between. The CDR3 nucleotides are TGTGCCAGCAGCTTAGGAGGGGAGGGTAATCAGCCCCAGCATTTT. As protein: CASSLGGEGNQPQHF.

The rearrangement uses TRBV3-1 and TRBJ2-2; no reliable D call. The V end was cut by 1 base, the J end by 7 bases, with 1 base between. The CDR3 contains 11 residues. Germline V gives CDR1 LGHDT, CDR2 YNNKEL (reference sequence). The DNA of the CDR3 is TGTGCCAGCAGCCAAGTCGGGGAGCTGTTTTTT. Translation gives CASSQVGELFF.

The V gene is TRBV7-9, the J gene TRBJ1-1; D might be TRBD1 (5 bases). The CDR3 is 18 residues long. V was cut by 1 base and J by 7 bases, with 25 bases left in between. CDR1 SEHNR and CDR2 FQNEAQ come from the germline V gene (reference sequence). DNA of the CDR3: TGTGCCAGCAGCTTAGGCAGACAGCCGGAACGAATAAACTTTGAAGCTTTCTTT. This gives the protein CASSLGRQPERINFEAFF.

This clonotype was counted at least ten times. The rearrangement links TRBV7-2 to TRBJ2-7; D is uncertain. The CDR3 has 14 residues. V was cut by 4 bases and J by 3 bases, with 13 bases left in between. The germline V gene encodes CDR1 SGHTA and CDR2 FQGNSA. In nucleotides, the CDR3 is TGTGCCAGCAGCTCTGGTTTGCCCCACTACGAGCAGTACTTC. This encodes CASSSGLPHYEQYF.

There are a few counts of this clonotype. V usage is TRBV7-2 and J usage is TRBJ1-2; D is possibly TRBD1 (5 bases). V lost 3 bases and J lost 4, with 12 bases in between. This CDR3 comprises 14 residues. Per the germline V gene, CDR1 is SGHTA and CDR2 is FQGNSA. In DNA form, the CDR3 reads TGTGCCAGCAGCTTTTTCGCGGGGGGCTATGGCTACACCTTC. Amino acid sequence: CASSFFAGGYGYTF.

V and J are TRBV12-3 or TRBV12-4 and TRBJ2-2, with D hard to call. The CDR3 has 13 amino acids. Deletions cut 4 bases from V and 11 bases from J, with 14 bases between. CDR3 sequence (DNA): TGTGCCAGCAGTTATGGGCCCGCTCTCGAGCTGTTTTTT. This translates into CASSYGPALELFF.